Listed here are 10 T cell receptor beta chains from one sample, sequenced in a study of blood T cell repertoires in COVID-19. Here immunoSEQ multiplex PCR was the method, and the copy in TCRdb shows in-frame clones only, minus some. The table records about 62,000 clones, around 85% of them present only once. The sequenced sample was peripheral blood. These receptors were taken from a woman at least 80 years old with active or convalescent COVID-19.

V and J are TRBV6-5 and TRBJ1-2; 7 nucleotides align to TRBD1. The CDR3 runs to 14 residues. The V and J ends lost 6 bases and 13 bases, in that order; junction bases with no gene match: 17. The germline V gene encodes CDR1 MNHEY and CDR2 SVGAGI. The CDR3 coding sequence is TGTGCCAGCAGCCCGATCAGAGGACAGGTCTCGGGCACCTTC. It translates to CASSPIRGQVSGTF.

V usage is TRBV5-1 and J usage is TRBJ1-1; the D gene is possibly TRBD1 (6 bases). This CDR3 region has 14 residues. CDR1 is SGHRS and CDR2 is YFSETQ in the germline V gene. Trimming pared 0 bases from V and 2 bases from J, leaving 8 bases between. In DNA form, the CDR3 reads TGCGCCAGCAGCTTGGCGGGACAAAACACTGAAGCTTTCTTT. Translation gives CASSLAGQNTEAFF.

CDR3 sequence reads: CASKRGLAGTDTQYF. The CDR3, as DNA: TGTGCCAGTAAGAGAGGACTAGCGGGCACAGATACGCAGTATTTT. This rearrangement joins TRBV19 to TRBJ2-3; 10 bases agree with TRBD2. The J segment lost 1 base and the V segment lost 7 bases, leaving 5 bases of the junction unmatched. This CDR3 spans 15 amino acids. Germline CDR1 is LNHDA and CDR2 is SQIVND (reference sequence).

V usage is TRBV5-4 and J usage is TRBJ1-3; D perhaps matches TRBD1 (6 bases). V was trimmed by 0 bases and J by 2 bases, leaving 12 bases between them. The CDR3 consists of 16 residues. CDR1 and CDR2 from the germline V gene are SGHNT and YYREEE (reference sequence). DNA for the CDR3: TGTGCCAGCAGCTTGGCTTCGCCAGGGGCTGGAAACACCATATATTTT. Residues: CASSLASPGAGNTIYF.

V gene TRBV5-5 combines with J gene TRBJ2-1; 10 bases are a match to TRBD2. The CDR3 runs to 16 residues. V was pared by 2 bases and J by 9 bases, with 11 bases of the junction left unmatched. The germline gives CDR1 SGHKS, CDR2 YYEKEE (reference sequence). The CDR3 here is CASSFVLSGGAIEQFF. CDR3 in DNA: TGTGCCAGCAGCTTCGTTTTAAGCGGGGGGGCAATTGAGCAGTTCTTC.

This clone turned up a few times. Other DNA sequences from this sample encode an identical CDR3 as well. V usage is TRBV19 and J usage is TRBJ1-2; D is undetermined. This CDR3 is built from 14 residues. The V and J ends lost 3 bases and 0 bases respectively, with 8 bases between them. Per germline, CDR1 LNHDA and CDR2 SQIVND (reference sequence). Written as DNA, the CDR3 is TGTGCCAGTAGTATCGGGAGGGCTAACTATGGCTACACCTTC. Residues: CASSIGRANYGYTF.

This clone came up a few times. V and J are TRBV5-1 and TRBJ2-2, with a tentative D call TRBD2 (6 bases). Germline CDR1 is SGHRS and CDR2 is YFSETQ. The CDR3 has 16 amino acids. V was trimmed by 2 bases and J by 4 bases, leaving 15 bases between them. The CDR3: CASSFGGGVGTGELFF. The CDR3 bases are TGCGCCAGCAGCTTTGGCGGCGGGGTGGGCACCGGGGAGCTGTTTTTT.

In regard to this clone: The sample has other DNA sequences that encode this CDR3 too. This CDR3 reads CASSETQGGGTEAFF. CDR3 nucleotide sequence: TGTGCCAGCAGTGAAACGCAAGGGGGGGGCACTGAAGCTTTCTTT. V and J are TRBV6-1 and TRBJ1-1; a weak D match, TRBD1 (6 bases). Germline V CDR1 and CDR2: MNHNS, SASEGT. The CDR3 totals 15 residues. V lost 2 bases and J 4 bases, leaving 14 bases between the germline ends.

This chain joins TRBV2 and TRBJ2-2; 7 bases fit TRBD2. Germline lookup yields CDR1 SNHLY and CDR2 FYNNEI. V lost 2 bases and J lost 7; bases outside the gene matches: 1. The CDR3 runs 13 residues. The CDR3 DNA reads TGTGCCAGCAGTGAAACTAGCGTCGGGGAGCTGTTTTTT. Amino acid sequence: CASSETSVGELFF. Full variable domain (remainder filled in from reference TRBV2 and TRBJ2-2): EPEVTQTPSHQVTQMGQEVILRCVPISNHLYFYWYRQILGQKVEFLVSFYNNEISEKSEIFDDQFSVERPDGSNFTLKIRSTKLEDSAMYFCASSETSVGELFFGEGSRLTVL.

The V and J genes are TRBV5-1 and TRBJ2-1, with TRBD2 matching over 12 bases. Germline trimming cut 0 bases from V and 3 bases from J; bases unmatched to any gene: 1. The CDR3 is made up of 16 amino acids. Germline V gene lookup returns CDR1 SGHRS and CDR2 YFSETQ. The DNA for the CDR3 is TGCGCCAGCAGCTTGGCGACTAGCGGGAGCTACAATGAGCAGTTCTTC. The encoded protein is CASSLATSGSYNEQFF.